Given below is one T cell receptor (beta chain) in context. This entry comes from a study of blood T cell repertoires in COVID-19. Study summary: Acute and convalescent COVID-19 specimens originated in the United States, Italy and Spain. PBMCs, B-cell-depleted T cells, or T cells were the source of the cDNA or gDNA that made up the material.

The CDR3 contains 15 residues. The V gene's germline CDR1 is KGHDR and CDR2 SFDVKD. The V and J ends lost 3 bases and 1 base respectively, with 8 bases between them. In the authors' workflow: By means of reference gene primer amplification, nucleated cell counts were estimated. Assay used: immunoSEQ multiplex PCR; TCRdb lists only in-frame clones, some missing. For V, J and clone size, that table is used; D and trimming come from the DNA. The sample yields around 46,000 clones, roughly nine tenths seen once. The sample comprised peripheral blood. The J gene is TRBJ2-2, the V gene TRBV24-1; unclear D gene. This receptor was taken from a man aged 40-55 years with active COVID-19. The CDR3 DNA reads as TGTGCCACCAGTGATCCCAGAAAGAACACCGGGGAGCTGTTTTTT. Amino acid sequence: CATSDPRKNTGELFF.